The T cell receptor (beta chain) under discussion was sequenced for a study of blood T cell repertoires in COVID-19. At the level of the study: From T cells, B-cell-depleted T cells, or PBMCs came the material, which was cDNA or gDNA.

The ends lost 3 bases at V and 0 bases at J; junction bases unmatched: 1. Germline V gene sequence: CDR1 MGHDK, CDR2 SYGVNS. This CDR3 spans 14 amino acids. Using immunoSEQ multiplex PCR, the repertoire was profiled, and TCRdb retains in-frame clones only, with some absent. The repertoire holds over 150,000 clones, with over 75% as singletons. The chain joins TRBV25-1 to TRBJ1-1; 7 positions agree with TRBD1. What was sequenced was peripheral blood. This sequence was found in a man in his fifties or sixties with COVID-19, enrolled during active disease. CDR3 nucleotides: TGTGCCAGCAGTGAGACAGGGTTGAACACTGAAGCTTTCTTT. It codes for CASSETGLNTEAFF.